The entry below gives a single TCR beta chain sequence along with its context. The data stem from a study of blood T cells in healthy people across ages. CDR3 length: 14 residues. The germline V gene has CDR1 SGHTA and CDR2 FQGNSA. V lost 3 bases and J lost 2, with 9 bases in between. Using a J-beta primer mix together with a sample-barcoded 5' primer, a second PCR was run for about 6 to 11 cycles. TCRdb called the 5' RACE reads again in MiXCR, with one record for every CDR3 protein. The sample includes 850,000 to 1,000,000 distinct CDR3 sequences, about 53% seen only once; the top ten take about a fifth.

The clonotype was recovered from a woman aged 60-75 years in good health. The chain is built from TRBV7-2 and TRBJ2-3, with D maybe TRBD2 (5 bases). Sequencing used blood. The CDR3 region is CASSFGLYTDTQYF. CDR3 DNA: TGTGCCAGCAGCTTCGGACTCTACACAGATACGCAGTATTTT.